The 22 T cell receptor beta chains given below trace back to one sample, sequenced in a study of T cells after yellow fever vaccination. One entry per CDR3 protein, called by TCRdb with MiXCR from the 5' RACE reads. This table has 500,000 to 650,000 distinct CDR3 sequences, about a sixth appearing once. The sequences come from PBMCs, collected less than 6 days after the first yellow fever vaccination. These receptor sequences come from a man aged 18 to 29 who received the YFV17D yellow fever vaccine.

As regards this clonotype: A junction boundary mismatches the germline segment, possibly from a read error. The rearrangement links TRBV6-5 to TRBJ2-2, with a tentative D call TRBD1 (8 bases). CDR1 is MNHEY and CDR2 is SVGAGI in the germline V gene. The CDR3 runs to 15 residues. The chain's CDR3 is CASSYQQGEGGELVF. The CDR3 region has the DNA TGTGCCAGCAGTTACCAACAGGGGGAGGGCGGGGAGCTGGTTTTT.

The chain combines TRBV2 with TRBJ2-7; a weak D match, TRBD1 (5 bases). Trimming pared 6 bases from V and 1 base from J, leaving 10 bases between. Germline values: CDR1 SNHLY, CDR2 FYNNEI. The CDR3 totals 13 residues. The CDR3 sequence: CASRITGSYEQYF. For the CDR3, the DNA is TGTGCCAGCAGAATTACAGGATCCTACGAGCAGTACTTC.

V is TRBV11-1 and J is TRBJ1-4; D not resolved. Germline lookup yields CDR1 SGHAT and CDR2 FQDESV (reference sequence). The CDR3 has 19 residues. Trimming left V 5 bases short and J 2 bases short, with 24 bases between. The CDR3 region is CASSAPGQSFGSTNEKLFF. The CDR3 region has the DNA TGTGCCAGCAGCGCGCCAGGCCAAAGTTTCGGGTCGACTAATGAAAAACTGTTTTTT.

V is TRBV7-2 and J is TRBJ2-1, with TRBD2 matching 7 bases. This CDR3 region has 14 residues. The germline V gene encodes CDR1 SGHTA and CDR2 FQGNSA. The trim removed 4 bases at V and 7 bases at J, leaving 7 bases unmatched. The CDR3 DNA is TGTGCCAGCAGCTATGCGGGGGATAGAAATGAGCAGTTCTTC. Amino acid sequence: CASSYAGDRNEQFF.

The sample holds a few counts of this clonotype. The gene calls are TRBV24-1 and TRBJ2-3; D tentatively fits TRBD1 or TRBD2 (5 bases each). This CDR3 comprises 15 residues. Per germline, CDR1 KGHDR and CDR2 SFDVKD. Deletions cut 6 bases from V and 0 bases from J, with 12 bases between. The CDR3 DNA follows: TGTGCCACCAGTTCGAGGGGTCGTAGCACAGATACGCAGTATTTT. Amino acids: CATSSRGRSTDTQYF.

This clonotype has more than one count but fewer than ten. The genes are TRBV15 and TRBJ2-3; TRBD2 matches 10 bases. V gave up 0 bases and J gave up 4 bases; unmatched junction bases: 4. Germline lookup yields CDR1 LNHNV and CDR2 YYDKDF (reference sequence). This CDR3 spans 16 amino acids. This CDR3 reads CATSREASGGSDTQYF. In nucleotides, the CDR3 is TGTGCCACCAGCAGAGAGGCTAGCGGGGGCTCAGATACGCAGTATTTT.

This clonotype was recorded a few times. The rearrangement links TRBV19 to TRBJ2-5; perhaps TRBD1 as D (6 bases). The CDR3 sequence is 17 residues long. Per the germline V gene, CDR1 is LNHDA and CDR2 is SQIVND (reference sequence). V lost 7 bases and J lost 2, with 23 bases in between. CDR3: CASTLRDTGFNQETQYF. The CDR3 region has the DNA TGTGCCAGTACCCTTCGGGACACGGGATTCAATCAAGAGACCCAGTACTTC.

V gene TRBV20-1 combines with J gene TRBJ1-6, with 7 bases that match TRBD1. The ends lost 6 bases at V and 7 bases at J; junction bases unmatched: 9. CDR3 size: 14 residues. The germline gives CDR1 DFQATT, CDR2 SNEGSKA (reference sequence). CDR3: CSATHQGGNSPLHF. CDR3 sequence (DNA): TGCAGTGCGACGCACCAGGGGGGGAATTCACCCCTCCACTTT.

The chain combines TRBV3-1 with TRBJ2-3; D may be TRBD2 (6 bases). CDR3 length: 18 amino acids. The V and J ends lost 3 bases and 4 bases respectively, with 23 bases between them. Germline V CDR1 and CDR2: LGHDT, YNNKEL (reference sequence). CDR3 amino acids: CASSHTTSNSMSADTQYF. The CDR3 DNA reads TGTGCCAGCAGCCACACAACTAGCAATTCTATGTCCGCAGATACGCAGTATTTT.

This chain uses TRBV5-5 with TRBJ1-2, with D maybe TRBD1 (5 bases). There are 13 residues in the CDR3. The ends were cut back, 4 bases at V and 7 bases at J, with 14 bases in the middle. Germline CDR1 is SGHKS and CDR2 is YYEKEE (reference sequence). CDR3 loop: CASSEQVGSGYTF. CDR3 DNA: TGTGCCAGCAGCGAACAGGTCGGATCTGGCTACACCTTC.

This clonotype occurred a few times. CDR3 DNA: TGTGCCAGCACTACTACTCCTTGGGGCACCGGGGAGCTGTTTTTT. It specifies CASTTTPWGTGELFF. This chain uses TRBV6-1 with TRBJ2-2; D not resolved. Germline loops: CDR1 MNHNS, CDR2 SASEGT. With 7 bases removed from V and 4 bases from J, the gap between germline ends came to 16 bases. The CDR3 covers 15 residues.

The gene calls are TRBV4-3 and TRBJ2-5; tentatively, D is TRBD2 (5 bases). Between the trimmed V and J ends, which lost 1 base and 1 base, there was a span of 10 bases. Germline loops: CDR1 LGHNA, CDR2 YSLEER. CDR3 size: 15 residues. The CDR3 region has the DNA TGCGCCAGCAGCCAAGTCCGGAGGATCCAAGAGACCCAGTACTTC. It is translated as CASSQVRRIQETQYF.

V is TRBV5-1 and J is TRBJ2-4; possible D gene TRBD2, 6 bases. The V end lost 5 bases, the J end lost 8 bases, and 14 bases lay between the germline ends. The CDR3 has 13 residues. Germline V gene data show CDR1 as SGHRS and CDR2 as YFSETQ. The CDR3 sequence: CASRRSGEDIQYF. CDR3 nucleotide sequence: TGCGCCAGCAGAAGGTCGGGGGAAGACATTCAGTACTTC.

Only a few counts were recorded for this clonotype. The J gene is TRBJ2-7, the V gene TRBV2, with a possible D match to TRBD1 (6 bases). The V and J ends lost 5 bases and 3 bases respectively, with 14 bases between them. The germline gives CDR1 SNHLY, CDR2 FYNNEI. This CDR3 is 14 amino acids long. The CDR3 sequence: CASSQGSLLYEQYF. In nucleotides, the CDR3 is TGTGCCAGCAGTCAGGGGAGCCTACTCTACGAGCAGTACTTC.

The gene calls are TRBV6-1 and TRBJ2-7; TRBD2 aligns across 8 bases. Germline lookup yields CDR1 MNHNS and CDR2 SASEGT. V lost 6 bases and J lost 6; bases outside the gene matches: 7. The CDR3 loop spans 13 amino acids. The CDR3 protein is CASSRGGLAEQYF. As DNA, the CDR3 is TGTGCCAGCAGCCGGGGGGGCCTAGCCGAGCAGTACTTC.

This clonotype was counted between two and nine times. The chain joins TRBV4-2 to TRBJ2-2, with 12 bases fitting TRBD2. V was clipped by 0 bases and J by 6 bases; unmatched bases: 2. The germline V gene encodes CDR1 LGHNA and CDR2 YNFKEQ. The CDR3 is 16 residues long. The CDR3 DNA is TGTGCCAGCAGCCAAGATCGACTAGCGGGGGCCGGGGAGCTGTTTTTT. It specifies CASSQDRLAGAGELFF.

The chain uses TRBV14 and TRBJ2-5, with D maybe TRBD1 (5 bases). The V gene's germline CDR1 is SGHDN and CDR2 FVKESK. CDR3 length equals 13 residues. Between the trimmed V and J ends, which lost 3 bases and 5 bases, there was a span of 10 bases. The CDR3 DNA reads TGTGCCAGCAGCCATCAGGGTGTTGAGACCCAGTACTTC. Its translation is CASSHQGVETQYF.

This chain connects TRBV6-2 or TRBV6-3 to TRBJ1-5, with 10 nucleotides matching TRBD1. The CDR3 sequence is 16 residues long. Germline CDR1 is MNHEY and CDR2 is SVGEGT. With V trimmed by 2 bases and J by 7 bases, 8 bases remained unmatched. CDR3: CASSYLGTGAQQPQHF. The CDR3 bases are TGTGCCAGCAGTTACCTCGGGACAGGGGCGCAACAGCCCCAGCATTTT.

This CDR3 reads CASSLAQGEPPLHF. The CDR3, as DNA: TGCGCCAGCAGCTTGGCCCAGGGTGAGCCACCCCTCCACTTT. This chain connects TRBV5-1 to TRBJ1-6; tentatively, D is TRBD1 (5 bases). The CDR3 totals 14 residues. The V end lost 0 bases, the J end lost 11 bases, and 12 bases lay between the germline ends. Looked up from germline, CDR1 is SGHRS and CDR2 is YFSETQ.

This clonotype was recorded only once. A much bigger clone sits one base away, suggesting this may be a read error. V usage is TRBV6-2 or TRBV6-3 and J usage is TRBJ1-1, with D perhaps matching TRBD1 (5 bases). Trimming stripped 6 bases from V and 1 base from J, with 6 bases between. The CDR3 runs to 12 residues. Germline CDR1 is MNHEY and CDR2 is SVGEGT. DNA of the CDR3: TGTGCCAGCAGACAGGAGAACACTGAAGCTTTCTTT. As protein: CASRQENTEAFF.

J is TRBJ1-5 and V is TRBV20-1; TRBD1 matches 8 bases. V shed 3 bases, J shed 5 bases, and the junction held 9 bases outside the gene matches. CDR3 length: 15 amino acids. The V gene's germline CDR1 is DFQATT and CDR2 SNEGSKA (reference sequence). The CDR3 region has the DNA TGCAGTGCTAGGGGAGGACAGGGTTTTTATCAGCCCCAGCATTTT. This sequence encodes CSARGGQGFYQPQHF.

The chain employs TRBV5-1 and TRBJ1-2, with D uncertain. The CDR3 spans 14 residues. Germline V gives CDR1 SGHRS, CDR2 YFSETQ. V was trimmed by 4 bases and J by 8 bases, leaving 18 bases between them. The CDR3 reads CASSTIGVLDGYTF. The CDR3 DNA reads TGCGCCAGCAGCACGATCGGGGTTCTAGACGGCTACACCTTC.